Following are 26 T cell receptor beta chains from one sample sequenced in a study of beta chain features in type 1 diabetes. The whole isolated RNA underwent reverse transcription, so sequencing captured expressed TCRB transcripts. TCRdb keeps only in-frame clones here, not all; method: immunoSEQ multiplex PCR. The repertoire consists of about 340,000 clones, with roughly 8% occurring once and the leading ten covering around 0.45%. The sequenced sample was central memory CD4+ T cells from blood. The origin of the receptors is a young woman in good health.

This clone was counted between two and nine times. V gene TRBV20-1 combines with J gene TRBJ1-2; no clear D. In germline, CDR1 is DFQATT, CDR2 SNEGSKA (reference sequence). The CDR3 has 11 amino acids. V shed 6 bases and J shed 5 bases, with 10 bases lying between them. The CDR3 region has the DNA TGCAGTGCGCCCCTCGAGTATGGCTACACCTTC. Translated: CSAPLEYGYTF.

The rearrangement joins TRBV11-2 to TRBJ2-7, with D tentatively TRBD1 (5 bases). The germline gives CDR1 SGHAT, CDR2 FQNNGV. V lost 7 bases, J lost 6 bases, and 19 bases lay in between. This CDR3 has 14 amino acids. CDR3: CASTQGLGYFEQYF. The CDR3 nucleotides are TGTGCCAGCACCCAGGGCCTCGGGTACTTCGAGCAGTACTTC.

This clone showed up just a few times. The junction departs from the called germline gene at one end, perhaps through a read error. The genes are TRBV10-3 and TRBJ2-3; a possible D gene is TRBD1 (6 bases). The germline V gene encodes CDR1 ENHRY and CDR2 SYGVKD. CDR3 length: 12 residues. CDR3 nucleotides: TGTGCCATCAGTGAGCTGGCAGGGGTTCTAAATTTT. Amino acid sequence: CAISELAGVLNF.

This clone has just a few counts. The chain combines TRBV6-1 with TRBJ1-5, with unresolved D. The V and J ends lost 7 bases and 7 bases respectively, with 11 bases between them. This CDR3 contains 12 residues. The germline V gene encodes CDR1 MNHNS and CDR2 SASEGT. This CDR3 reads CASTWGEQPQHF. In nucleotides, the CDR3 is TGTGCCAGCACCTGGGGAGAACAGCCCCAGCATTTT.

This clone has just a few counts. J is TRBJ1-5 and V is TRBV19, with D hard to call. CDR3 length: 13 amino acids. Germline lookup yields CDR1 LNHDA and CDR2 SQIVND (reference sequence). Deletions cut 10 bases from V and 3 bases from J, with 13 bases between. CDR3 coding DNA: TGTGCCACCGAAGACCGCGCCAATCAGCCCCAGCATTTT. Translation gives CATEDRANQPQHF.

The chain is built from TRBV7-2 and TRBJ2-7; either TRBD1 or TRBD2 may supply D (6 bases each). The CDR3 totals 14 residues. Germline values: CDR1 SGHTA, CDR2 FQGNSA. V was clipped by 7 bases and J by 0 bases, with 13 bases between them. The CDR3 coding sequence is TGTGCCAGCACTCCCGGGGGCGGCTCCTACGAGCAGTACTTC. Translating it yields CASTPGGGSYEQYF.

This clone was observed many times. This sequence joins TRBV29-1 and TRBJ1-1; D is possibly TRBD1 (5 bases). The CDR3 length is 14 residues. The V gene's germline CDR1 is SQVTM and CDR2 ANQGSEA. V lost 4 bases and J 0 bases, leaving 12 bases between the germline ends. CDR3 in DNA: TGCAGCGTTGCTTATAGGGGATTGAACACTGAAGCTTTCTTT. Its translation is CSVAYRGLNTEAFF.

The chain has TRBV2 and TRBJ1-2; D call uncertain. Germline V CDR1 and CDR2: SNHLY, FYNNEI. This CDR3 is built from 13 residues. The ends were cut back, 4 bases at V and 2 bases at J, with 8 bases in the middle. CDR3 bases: TGTGCCAGCAGTGGGCAGGCGAACTATGGCTACACCTTC. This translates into CASSGQANYGYTF.

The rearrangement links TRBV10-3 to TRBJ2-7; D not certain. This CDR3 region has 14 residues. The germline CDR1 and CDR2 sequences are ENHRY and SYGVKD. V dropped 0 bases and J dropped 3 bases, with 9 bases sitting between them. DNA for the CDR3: TGTGCCATCAGTGAGTCGCGGCAGAACTACGAGCAGTACTTC. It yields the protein CAISESRQNYEQYF.

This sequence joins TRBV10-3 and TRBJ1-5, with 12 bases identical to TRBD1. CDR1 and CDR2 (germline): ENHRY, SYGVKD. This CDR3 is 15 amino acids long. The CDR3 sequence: CATGGTGGFNQPQHF. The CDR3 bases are TGTGCGACAGGGGGGACAGGGGGCTTCAATCAGCCCCAGCATTTT.

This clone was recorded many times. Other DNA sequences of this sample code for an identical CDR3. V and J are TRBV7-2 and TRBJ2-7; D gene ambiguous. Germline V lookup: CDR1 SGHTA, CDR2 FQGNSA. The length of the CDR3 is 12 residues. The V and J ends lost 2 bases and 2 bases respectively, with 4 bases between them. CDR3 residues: CASSLSTYEQYF. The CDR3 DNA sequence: TGTGCCAGCAGCTTATCGACCTACGAGCAGTACTTC. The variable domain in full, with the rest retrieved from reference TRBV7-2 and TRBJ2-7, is GAGVSQSPSNKVTEKGKDVELRCDPISGHTALYWYRQSLGQGLEFLIYFQGNSAPDKSGLPSDRFSAERTGGSVSTLTIQRTQQEDSAVYLCASSLSTYEQYFGPGTRLTVT.

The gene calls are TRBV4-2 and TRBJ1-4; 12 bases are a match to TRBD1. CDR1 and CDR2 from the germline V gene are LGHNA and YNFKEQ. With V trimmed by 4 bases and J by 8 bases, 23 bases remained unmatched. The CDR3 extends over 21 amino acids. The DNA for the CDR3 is TGTGCCAGCAGCCCCTACATACCGAATGGGACAGGGGGCGATGATCGGGAAAAACTGTTTTTT. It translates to CASSPYIPNGTGGDDREKLFF.

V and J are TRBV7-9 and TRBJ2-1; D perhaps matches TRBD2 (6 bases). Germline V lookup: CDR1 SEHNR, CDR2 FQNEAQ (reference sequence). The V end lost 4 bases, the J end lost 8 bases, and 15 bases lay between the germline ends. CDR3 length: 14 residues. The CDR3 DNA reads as TGTGCCAGCAGCTCAGAAGGAGGGTACCATGAGCAGTTCTTC. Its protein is CASSSEGGYHEQFF.

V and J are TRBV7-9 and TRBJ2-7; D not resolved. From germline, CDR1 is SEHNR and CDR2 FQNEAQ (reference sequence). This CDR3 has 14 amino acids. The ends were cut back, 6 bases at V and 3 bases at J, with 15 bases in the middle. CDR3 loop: CASSTVSANYEQYF. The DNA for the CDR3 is TGTGCCAGCAGTACCGTCTCGGCAAACTACGAGCAGTACTTC.

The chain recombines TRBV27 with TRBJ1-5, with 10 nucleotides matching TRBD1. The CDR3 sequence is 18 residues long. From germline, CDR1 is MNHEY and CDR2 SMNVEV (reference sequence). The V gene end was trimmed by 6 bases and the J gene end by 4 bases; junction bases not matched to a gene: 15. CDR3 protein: CASSKRASTGGLNQPQHF. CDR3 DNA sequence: TGTGCCAGCAGCAAACGAGCCTCGACAGGGGGCCTAAATCAGCCCCAGCATTTT.

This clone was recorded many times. CDR3 protein: CASSWLNTQYF. In DNA, the CDR3 is TGTGCCAGCAGTTGGCTCAATACGCAGTATTTT. The J gene is TRBJ2-3, the V gene TRBV6-5; D unresolved. CDR1 MNHEY and CDR2 SVGAGI come from the germline V gene. Trimming removed 4 bases at V and 7 bases at J, with 6 bases between. The CDR3 is 11 amino acids.

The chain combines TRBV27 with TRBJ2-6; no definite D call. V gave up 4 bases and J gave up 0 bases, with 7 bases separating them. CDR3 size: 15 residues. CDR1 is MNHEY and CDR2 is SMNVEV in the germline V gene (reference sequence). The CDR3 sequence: CASSSLSSGANVLTF. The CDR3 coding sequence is TGTGCCAGCAGTTCTCTGTCCTCTGGGGCCAACGTCCTGACTTTC.

This CDR3 reads CASSYETGPQNEQFF. DNA for the CDR3: TGTGCCAGCAGCTACGAGACAGGGCCACAGAATGAGCAGTTCTTC. The chain employs TRBV7-9 and TRBJ2-1, with TRBD1 matching over 7 bases. Germline CDR1 reads SEHNR; CDR2 reads FQNEAQ (reference sequence). After removal of 4 bases from V and 7 bases from J, the junction contained 10 bases not matched to a gene. The CDR3 length is 15 residues.

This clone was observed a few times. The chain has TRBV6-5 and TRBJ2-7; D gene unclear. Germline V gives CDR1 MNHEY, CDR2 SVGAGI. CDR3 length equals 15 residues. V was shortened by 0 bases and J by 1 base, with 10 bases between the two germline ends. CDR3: CASSYSVGQSYEQYF. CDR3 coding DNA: TGTGCCAGCAGTTACTCGGTTGGGCAGTCCTACGAGCAGTACTTC.

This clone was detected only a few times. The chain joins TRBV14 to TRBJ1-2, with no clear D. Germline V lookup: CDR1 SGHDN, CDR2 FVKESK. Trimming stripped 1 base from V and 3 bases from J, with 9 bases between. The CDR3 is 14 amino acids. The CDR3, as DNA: TGTGCCAGCAGCCAAGGACCGGTCTACTATGGCTACACCTTC. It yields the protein CASSQGPVYYGYTF. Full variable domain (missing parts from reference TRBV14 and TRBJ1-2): EAGVTQFPSHSVIEKGQTVTLRCDPISGHDNLYWYRRVMGKEIKFLLHFVKESKQDESGMPNNRFLAERTGGTYSTLKVQPAELEDSGVYFCASSQGPVYYGYTFGSGTRLTVV.

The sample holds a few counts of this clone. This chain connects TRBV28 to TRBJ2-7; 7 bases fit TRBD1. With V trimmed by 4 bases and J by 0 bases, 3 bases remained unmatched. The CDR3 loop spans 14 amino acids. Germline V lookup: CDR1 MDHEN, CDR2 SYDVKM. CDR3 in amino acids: CASSSGTVSYEQYF. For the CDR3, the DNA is TGTGCCAGCAGTTCAGGGACAGTCTCCTACGAGCAGTACTTC. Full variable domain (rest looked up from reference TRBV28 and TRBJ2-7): DVKVTQSSRYLVKRTGEKVFLECVQDMDHENMFWYRQDPGLGLRLIYFSYDVKMKEKGDIPEGYSVSREKKERFSLILESASTNQTSMYLCASSSGTVSYEQYFGPGTRLTVT.

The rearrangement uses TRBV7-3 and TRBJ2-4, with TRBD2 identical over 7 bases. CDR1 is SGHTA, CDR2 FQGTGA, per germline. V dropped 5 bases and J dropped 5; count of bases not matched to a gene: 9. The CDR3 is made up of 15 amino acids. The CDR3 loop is CASSRGGPGENIQYF. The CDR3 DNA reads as TGTGCCAGCAGCCGGGGAGGGCCCGGCGAAAACATTCAGTACTTC.

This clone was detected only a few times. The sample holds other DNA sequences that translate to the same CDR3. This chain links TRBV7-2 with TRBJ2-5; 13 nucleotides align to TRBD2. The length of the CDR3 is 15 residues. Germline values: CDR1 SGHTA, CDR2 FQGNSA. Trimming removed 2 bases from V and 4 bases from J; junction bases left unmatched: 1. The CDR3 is CASSLRLAGGETQYF. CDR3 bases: TGTGCCAGCAGCTTAAGACTAGCGGGAGGAGAGACCCAGTACTTC.

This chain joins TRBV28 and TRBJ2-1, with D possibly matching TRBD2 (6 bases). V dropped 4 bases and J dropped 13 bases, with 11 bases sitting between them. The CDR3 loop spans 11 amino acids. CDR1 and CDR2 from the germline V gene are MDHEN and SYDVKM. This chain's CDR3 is CASSYTGTQFF. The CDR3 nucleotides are TGTGCCAGCAGTTACACCGGGACTCAGTTCTTC.

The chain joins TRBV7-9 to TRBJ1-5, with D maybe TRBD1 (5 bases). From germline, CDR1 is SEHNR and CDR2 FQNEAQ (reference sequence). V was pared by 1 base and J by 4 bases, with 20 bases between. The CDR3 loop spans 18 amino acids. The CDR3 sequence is CASSLESGFLGPNQPQHF. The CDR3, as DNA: TGTGCCAGCAGCTTAGAATCAGGGTTCCTGGGGCCGAATCAGCCCCAGCATTTT. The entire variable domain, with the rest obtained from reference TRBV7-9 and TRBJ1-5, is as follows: DTGVSQNPRHKITKRGQNVTFRCDPISEHNRLYWYRQTLGQGPEFLTYFQNEAQLEKSRLLSDRFSAERPKGSFSTLEIQRTEQGDSAMYLCASSLESGFLGPNQPQHFGDGTRLSIL.

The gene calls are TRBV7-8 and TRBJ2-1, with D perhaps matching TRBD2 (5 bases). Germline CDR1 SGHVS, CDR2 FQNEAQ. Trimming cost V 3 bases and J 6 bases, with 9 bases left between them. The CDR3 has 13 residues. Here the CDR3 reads CASSFVGVNEQFF. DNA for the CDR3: TGTGCCAGCAGCTTTGTGGGAGTCAATGAGCAGTTCTTC.